Shown below are 9 T cell receptor beta chains from a single sample sequenced in a study of OX40 agonist ivuxolimab in advanced cancers. The repertoire was sequenced with immunoSEQ multiplex PCR; TCRdb's copy has only in-frame clones and lacks some. The repertoire holds approximately 60,000 clones, with 77% as singletons. The material sequenced was CD4+ or CD8+ T cells sorted from blood, taken in a trial of the OX40 agonist ivuxolimab. The source of these receptors is an adult with an advanced solid tumor such as melanoma, head and neck, liver or kidney cancer.

This clone showed up just a few times. The chain combines TRBV5-1 with TRBJ2-4, with D maybe TRBD1 (5 bases). CDR3 length: 15 amino acids. Germline CDR1 SGHRS, CDR2 YFSETQ. Between the trimmed V and J ends, which lost 0 bases and 1 base, there was a span of 8 bases. The CDR3 loop is CASSLEGAAKNIQYF. CDR3 nucleotides: TGCGCCAGCAGCTTGGAAGGGGCCGCCAAAAACATTCAGTACTTC.

The J gene is TRBJ1-6, the V gene TRBV6-6; TRBD1 agrees at 10 bases. V shed 6 bases and J 7 bases; nucleotides not matched to a gene: 6. The CDR3 is 15 amino acids. The germline gives CDR1 MNHNY, CDR2 SVGAGI (reference sequence). The DNA for the CDR3 is TGTGCCAGCAGCCGACAGGGGGCAGGAAATTCACCCCTCCACTTT. Amino acid sequence: CASSRQGAGNSPLHF.

The chain combines TRBV2 with TRBJ1-1; D is possibly TRBD1 (5 bases). Germline assignment: CDR1 SNHLY and CDR2 FYNNEI. The V and J ends lost 2 bases and 3 bases respectively, with 10 bases between them. The CDR3 contains 14 residues. CDR3 DNA: TGTGCCAGCAGTGAATGGGCGGGGGACACTGAAGCTTTCTTT. Protein: CASSEWAGDTEAFF.

The V and J genes are TRBV28 and TRBJ2-5, with D perhaps assigned TRBD1 or TRBD2 (7 bases each). The germline V gene encodes CDR1 MDHEN and CDR2 SYDVKM. Trimming took 2 bases from V and 1 from J, leaving 14 bases between them. The CDR3 length is 16 residues. The CDR3 is CASSLGGAGGQETQYF. The CDR3 nucleotides are TGTGCCAGCAGTTTAGGGGGGGCAGGGGGCCAAGAGACCCAGTACTTC.

V usage is TRBV5-1 and J usage is TRBJ1-5; the match to TRBD1 covers 10 bases. The CDR3 is made up of 17 amino acids. V trimming: 3 bases; J trimming: 1 base; junction bases outside the gene matches: 7. From germline, CDR1 is SGHRS and CDR2 YFSETQ. CDR3 region: CASSSRRTGGSNQPQHF. For the CDR3, the DNA is TGCGCCAGCAGCTCTCGCCGGACAGGGGGAAGCAATCAGCCCCAGCATTTT.

This clone has just a few counts. The chain recombines TRBV12-5 with TRBJ1-1; 8 bases agree with TRBD1. CDR3 length: 16 amino acids. V lost 7 bases, J lost 4 bases, and 14 bases stayed unmatched. In germline, CDR1 is LGHNT, CDR2 FRNRAP. CDR3 sequence: CASALGAGGFGTEAFF. CDR3 DNA sequence: TGTGCTAGTGCTCTGGGGGCAGGGGGCTTCGGCACTGAAGCTTTCTTT.

The chain uses TRBV7-6 and TRBJ2-1, with 10 bases that match TRBD2. Germline assignment: CDR1 SGHVS and CDR2 FNYEAQ. This CDR3 region has 18 residues. V shed 1 base and J 2 bases; nucleotides not matched to a gene: 8. CDR3 sequence reads: CASSLDNGLAGAYNEQFF. In nucleotides, the CDR3 is TGTGCCAGCAGCTTAGATAATGGGCTAGCGGGGGCCTACAATGAGCAGTTCTTC.

This clone was seen only a few times. The J gene is TRBJ1-2, the V gene TRBV19; D is undetermined. The CDR3 loop spans 13 amino acids. Trimming removed 3 bases at V and 6 bases at J, with 11 bases between. Germline loops: CDR1 LNHDA, CDR2 SQIVND (reference sequence). CDR3 amino acids: CASSMGRADGYTF. CDR3 DNA: TGTGCCAGTAGTATGGGCCGAGCAGATGGCTACACCTTC. The full variable domain, its missing parts supplied by reference TRBV19 and TRBJ1-2, is DGGITQSPKYLFRKEGQNVTLSCEQNLNHDAMYWYRQDPGQGLRLIYYSQIVNDFQKGDIAEGYSVSREKKESFPLTVTSAQKNPTAFYLCASSMGRADGYTFGSGTRLTVV.

The chain has TRBV9 and TRBJ2-3, with 11 bases lining up with TRBD2. After removal of 0 bases from V and 6 bases from J, the junction contained 3 bases not matched to a gene. CDR3 size: 15 residues. Per germline, CDR1 SGDLS and CDR2 YYNGEE. The CDR3, as DNA: TGTGCCAGCAGCGTAGATAGCGGGGGGGGCGATACGCAGTATTTT. Its protein product is CASSVDSGGGDTQYF.